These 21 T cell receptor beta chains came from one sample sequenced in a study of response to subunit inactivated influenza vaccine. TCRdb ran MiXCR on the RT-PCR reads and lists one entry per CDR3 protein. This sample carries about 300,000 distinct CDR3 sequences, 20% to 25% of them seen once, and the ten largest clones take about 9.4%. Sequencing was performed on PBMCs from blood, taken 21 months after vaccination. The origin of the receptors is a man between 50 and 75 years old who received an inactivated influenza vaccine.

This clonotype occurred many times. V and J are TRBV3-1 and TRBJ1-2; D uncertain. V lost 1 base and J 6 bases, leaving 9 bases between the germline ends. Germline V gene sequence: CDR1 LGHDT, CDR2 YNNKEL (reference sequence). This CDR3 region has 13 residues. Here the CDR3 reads CASSQGSTHGYTF. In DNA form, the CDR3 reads TGTGCCAGCAGCCAAGGGTCTACCCATGGCTACACCTTC.

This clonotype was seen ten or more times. CDR3 nucleotide sequence: TGTGCCAGCTCACCGGGGGGCACAGATACGCAGTATTTT. Amino acid sequence: CASSPGGTDTQYF. The chain uses TRBV18 and TRBJ2-3; D is tentatively TRBD1 or TRBD2 (5 bases each). The V gene lost 3 bases and the J gene lost 1 base, with 5 bases spanning the gap. CDR3 length: 13 amino acids. Germline values: CDR1 KGHSH, CDR2 LQKENI. The full variable domain, its missing parts supplied by reference TRBV18 and TRBJ2-3, is NAGVMQNPRHLVRRRGQEARLRCSPMKGHSHVYWYRQLPEEGLKFMVYLQKENIIDESGMPKERFSAEFPKEGPSILRIQQVVRGDSAAYFCASSPGGTDTQYFGPGTRLTVL.

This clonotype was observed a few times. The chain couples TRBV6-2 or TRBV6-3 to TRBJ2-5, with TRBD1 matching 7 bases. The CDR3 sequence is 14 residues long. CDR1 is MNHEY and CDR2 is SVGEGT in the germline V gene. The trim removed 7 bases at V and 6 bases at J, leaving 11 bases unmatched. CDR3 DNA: TGTGCCAGCACTTTTTTGACAGGGATGAAGACCCAGTACTTC. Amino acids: CASTFLTGMKTQYF.

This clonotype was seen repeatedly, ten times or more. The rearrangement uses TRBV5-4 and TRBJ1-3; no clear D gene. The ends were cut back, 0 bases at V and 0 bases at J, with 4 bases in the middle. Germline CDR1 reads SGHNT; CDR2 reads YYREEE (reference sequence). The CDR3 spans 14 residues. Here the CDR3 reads CASSLDPSGNTIYF. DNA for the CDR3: TGTGCCAGCAGCTTGGATCCCTCTGGAAACACCATATATTTT.

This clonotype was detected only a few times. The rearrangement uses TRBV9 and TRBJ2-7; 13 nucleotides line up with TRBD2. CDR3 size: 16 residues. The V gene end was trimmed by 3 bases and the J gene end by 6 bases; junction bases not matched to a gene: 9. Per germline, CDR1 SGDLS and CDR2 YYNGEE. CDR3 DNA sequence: TGTGCCAGCAGCGGCCCGGGGACTAGCGGGATGGCCGAGCAGTACTTC. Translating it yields CASSGPGTSGMAEQYF. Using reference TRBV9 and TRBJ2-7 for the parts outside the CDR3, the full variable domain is DSGVTQTPKHLITATGQRVTLRCSPRSGDLSVYWYQQSLDQGLQFLIQYYNGEERAKGNILERFSAQQFPDLHSELNLSSLELGDSALYFCASSGPGTSGMAEQYFGPGTRLTVT.

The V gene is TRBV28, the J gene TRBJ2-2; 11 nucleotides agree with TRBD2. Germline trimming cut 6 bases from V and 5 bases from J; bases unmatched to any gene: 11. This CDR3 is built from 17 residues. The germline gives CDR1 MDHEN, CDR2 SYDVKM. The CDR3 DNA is TGTGCCAGCAGCCCCTCACTAGCGGGAGTTTATACCGGGGAGCTGTTTTTT. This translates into CASSPSLAGVYTGELFF.

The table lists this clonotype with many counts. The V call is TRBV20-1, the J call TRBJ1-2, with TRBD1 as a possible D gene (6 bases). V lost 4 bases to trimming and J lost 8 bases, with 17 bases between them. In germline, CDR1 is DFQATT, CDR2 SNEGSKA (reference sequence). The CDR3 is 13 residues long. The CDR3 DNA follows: TGCAGTGCTACGCCCGGGACAAGCAAAGGCTACACCTTC. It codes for CSATPGTSKGYTF.

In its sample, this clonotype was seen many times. The CDR3 loop reads CASSQEGVNTEAFF. DNA for the CDR3: TGTGCCAGCAGCCAAGAAGGGGTGAACACTGAAGCTTTCTTT. V gene TRBV4-2 combines with J gene TRBJ1-1, with a weak D call TRBD1 (5 bases). V lost 0 bases and J lost 0, with 5 bases in between. Germline V lookup: CDR1 LGHNA, CDR2 YNFKEQ. There are 14 residues in the CDR3.

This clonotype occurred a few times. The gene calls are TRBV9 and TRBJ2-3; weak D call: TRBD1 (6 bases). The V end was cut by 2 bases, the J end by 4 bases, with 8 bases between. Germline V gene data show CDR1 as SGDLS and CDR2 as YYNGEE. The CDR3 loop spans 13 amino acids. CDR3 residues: CASSVNRADTQYF. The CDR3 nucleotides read TGTGCCAGCAGCGTCAACAGGGCAGATACGCAGTATTTT.

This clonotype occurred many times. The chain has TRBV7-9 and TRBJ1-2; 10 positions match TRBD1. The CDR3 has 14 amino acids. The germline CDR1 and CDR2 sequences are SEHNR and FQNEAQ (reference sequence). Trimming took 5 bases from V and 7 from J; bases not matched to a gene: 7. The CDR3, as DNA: TGTGCCAGCAGCCCAAGACAGGGGGCGGGTGGCTACACCTTC. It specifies CASSPRQGAGGYTF.

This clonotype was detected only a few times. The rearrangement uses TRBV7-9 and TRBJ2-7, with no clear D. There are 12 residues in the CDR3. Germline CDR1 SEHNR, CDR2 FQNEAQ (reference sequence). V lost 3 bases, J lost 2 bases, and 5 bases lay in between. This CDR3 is CASSFSTYEQYF. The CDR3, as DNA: TGTGCCAGCAGCTTTTCGACCTACGAGCAGTACTTC. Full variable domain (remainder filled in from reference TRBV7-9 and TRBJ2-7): DTGVSQNPRHKITKRGQNVTFRCDPISEHNRLYWYRQTLGQGPEFLTYFQNEAQLEKSRLLSDRFSAERPKGSFSTLEIQRTEQGDSAMYLCASSFSTYEQYFGPGTRLTVT.

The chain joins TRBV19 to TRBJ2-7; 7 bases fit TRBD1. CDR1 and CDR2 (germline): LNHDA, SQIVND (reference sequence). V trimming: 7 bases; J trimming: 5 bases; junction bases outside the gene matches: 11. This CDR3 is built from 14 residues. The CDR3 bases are TGTGCCAGTATAGTAGTGACAGGGCTCGACGAGCAGTACTTC. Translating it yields CASIVVTGLDEQYF.

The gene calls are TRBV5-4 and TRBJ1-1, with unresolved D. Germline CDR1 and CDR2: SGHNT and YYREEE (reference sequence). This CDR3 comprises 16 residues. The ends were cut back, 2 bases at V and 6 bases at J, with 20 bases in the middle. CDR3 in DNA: TGTGCCAGCAGCTTATACAGATTGGGGATGGTCGCTGAAGCTTTCTTT. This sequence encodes CASSLYRLGMVAEAFF.

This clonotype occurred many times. The DNA for the CDR3 is TGCGCCAGCAGCCAAGAGGGACAGAAGGCTAATGAAAAACTGTTTTTT. It codes for CASSQEGQKANEKLFF. V is TRBV4-1 and J is TRBJ1-4; 7 positions match TRBD1. CDR1 and CDR2 from the germline V gene are MGHRA and YSYEKL. This CDR3 is 16 amino acids long. Trimming took 0 bases from V and 3 from J; bases not matched to a gene: 4.

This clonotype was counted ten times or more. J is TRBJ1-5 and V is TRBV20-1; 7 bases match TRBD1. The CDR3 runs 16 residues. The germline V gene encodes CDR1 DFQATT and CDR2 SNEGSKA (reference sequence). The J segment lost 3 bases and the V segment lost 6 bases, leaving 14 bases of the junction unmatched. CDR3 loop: CSASAGGTVLNQPQHF. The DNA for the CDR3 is TGCAGTGCCTCGGCCGGAGGGACAGTACTCAATCAGCCCCAGCATTTT.

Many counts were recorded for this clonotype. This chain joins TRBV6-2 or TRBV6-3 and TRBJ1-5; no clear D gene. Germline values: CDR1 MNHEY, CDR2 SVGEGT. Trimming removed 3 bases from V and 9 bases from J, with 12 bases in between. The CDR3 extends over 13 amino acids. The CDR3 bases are TGTGCCAGCAGTTATACAGTGCCGAGGCCCCAGCATTTT. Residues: CASSYTVPRPQHF.

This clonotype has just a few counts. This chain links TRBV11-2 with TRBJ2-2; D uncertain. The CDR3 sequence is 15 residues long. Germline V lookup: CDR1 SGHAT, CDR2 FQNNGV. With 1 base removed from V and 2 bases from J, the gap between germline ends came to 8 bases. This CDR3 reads CASSLVRFNTGELFF. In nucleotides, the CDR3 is TGTGCCAGCAGCTTAGTTAGGTTCAACACCGGGGAGCTGTTTTTT.

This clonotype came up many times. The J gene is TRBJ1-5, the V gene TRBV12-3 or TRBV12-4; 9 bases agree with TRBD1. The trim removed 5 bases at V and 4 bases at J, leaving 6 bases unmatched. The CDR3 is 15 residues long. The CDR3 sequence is CASSLGTGMNQPQHF. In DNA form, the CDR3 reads TGTGCCAGCAGTCTCGGGACAGGGATGAATCAGCCCCAGCATTTT.

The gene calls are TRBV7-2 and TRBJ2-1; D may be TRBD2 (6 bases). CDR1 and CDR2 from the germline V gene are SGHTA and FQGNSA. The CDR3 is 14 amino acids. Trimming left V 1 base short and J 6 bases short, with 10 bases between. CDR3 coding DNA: TGTGCCAGCAGCTTAGTGGGGCGGGGCAATGAGCAGTTCTTC. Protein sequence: CASSLVGRGNEQFF.

The CDR3: CASSPPSLNTEAFF. CDR3 bases: TGTGCCAGCTCACCACCGTCGTTGAACACTGAAGCTTTCTTT. The chain joins TRBV18 to TRBJ1-1; D remains unclear. Germline CDR1 is KGHSH and CDR2 is LQKENI. Trimming stripped 0 bases from V and 0 bases from J, with 5 bases between. There are 14 residues in the CDR3. The variable domain in full, completed from reference TRBV18 and TRBJ1-1, reads NAGVMQNPRHLVRRRGQEARLRCSPMKGHSHVYWYRQLPEEGLKFMVYLQKENIIDESGMPKERFSAEFPKEGPSILRIQQVVRGDSAAYFCASSPPSLNTEAFFGQGTRLTVV.

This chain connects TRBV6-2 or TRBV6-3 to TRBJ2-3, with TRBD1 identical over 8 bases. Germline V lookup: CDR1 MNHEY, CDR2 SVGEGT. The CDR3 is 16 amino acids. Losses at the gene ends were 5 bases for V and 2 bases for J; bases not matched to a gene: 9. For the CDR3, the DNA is TGTGCCAGCAGTAGAATCCGGGACAGGAACACAGATACGCAGTATTTT. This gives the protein CASSRIRDRNTDTQYF.